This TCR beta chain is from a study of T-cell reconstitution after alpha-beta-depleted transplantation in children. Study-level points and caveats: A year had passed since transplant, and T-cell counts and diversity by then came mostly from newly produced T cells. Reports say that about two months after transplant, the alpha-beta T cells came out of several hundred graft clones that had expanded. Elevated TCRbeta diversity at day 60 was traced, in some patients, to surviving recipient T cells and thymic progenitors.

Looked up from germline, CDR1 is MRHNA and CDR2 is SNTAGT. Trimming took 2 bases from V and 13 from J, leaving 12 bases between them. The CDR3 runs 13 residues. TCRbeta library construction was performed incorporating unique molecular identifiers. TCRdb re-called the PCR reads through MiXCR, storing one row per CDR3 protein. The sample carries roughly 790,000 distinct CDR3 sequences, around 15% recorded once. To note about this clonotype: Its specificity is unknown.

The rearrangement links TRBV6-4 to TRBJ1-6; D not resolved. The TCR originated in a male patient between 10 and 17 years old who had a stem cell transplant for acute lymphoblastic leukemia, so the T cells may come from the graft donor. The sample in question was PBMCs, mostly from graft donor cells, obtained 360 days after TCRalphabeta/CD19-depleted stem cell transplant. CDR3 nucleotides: TGTGCCAGCAGTGACCGTCCGAACCTGCCCCTCCACTTT. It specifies CASSDRPNLPLHF.